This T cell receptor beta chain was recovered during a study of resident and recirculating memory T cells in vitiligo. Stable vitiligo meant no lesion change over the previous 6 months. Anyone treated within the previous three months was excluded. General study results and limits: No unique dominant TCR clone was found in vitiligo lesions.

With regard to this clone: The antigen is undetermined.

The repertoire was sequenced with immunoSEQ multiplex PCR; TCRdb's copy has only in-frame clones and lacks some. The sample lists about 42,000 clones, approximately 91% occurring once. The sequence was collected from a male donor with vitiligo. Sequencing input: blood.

The CDR3: CASSLVTNTGELFF. The CDR3 DNA reads as TGCGCCAGCAGCTTGGTTACGAACACCGGGGAGCTGTTTTTT. The rearrangement uses TRBV5-1 and TRBJ2-2, with D unresolved. Trimming shortened V by 0 bases and J by 0 bases, and 3 bases separated the two germline ends. Germline loops: CDR1 SGHRS, CDR2 YFSETQ. CDR3 size: 14 residues.